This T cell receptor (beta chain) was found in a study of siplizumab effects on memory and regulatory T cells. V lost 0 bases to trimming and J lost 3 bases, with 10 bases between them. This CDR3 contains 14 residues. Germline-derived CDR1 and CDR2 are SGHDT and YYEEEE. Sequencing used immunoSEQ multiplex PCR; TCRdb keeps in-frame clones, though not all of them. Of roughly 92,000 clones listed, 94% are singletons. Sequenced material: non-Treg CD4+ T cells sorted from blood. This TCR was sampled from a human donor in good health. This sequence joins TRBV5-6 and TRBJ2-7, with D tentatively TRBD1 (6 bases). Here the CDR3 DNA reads TGTGCCAGCAGCTTGGCCGGACAGTTCTACGAGCAGTACTTC. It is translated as CASSLAGQFYEQYF.